A selection of T cell receptor beta chains follows, all from one sample in a study of T cell responses to AZD1222 COVID-19 vaccine. Sequencing was performed with immunoSEQ multiplex PCR; in TCRdb, only in-frame clones are kept and a portion is missing. The sample yields around 130,000 clones, about 94% seen once. Sample: peripheral blood, taken on day 0 of AZD1222 vaccination. The receptors come from an adult in good health. The CDR3 runs from the conserved cysteine through the conserved F or W. The D gene is left open where the match is weak. Clone size appears in some rows only: once, few, many, or a class for an expanded clone.

-	TRBV5-1	-	TRBJ2-1	TGCGCCAGCAGCTTAAGTCAGGGGCATTCCTACAATGAGCAGTTCTTC	CASSLSQGHSYNEQFF
-	TRBV23-1	-	TRBJ1-4	TGCGCCAGCAGTCAATGGTTTCAGGAGTATGCAACTAATGAAAAACTGTTTTTT	CASSQWFQEYATNEKLFF
-	TRBV9	-	TRBJ1-1	TGTGCCAGCAGCGTAGTCACGACAGTGAACACTGAAGCTTTCTTT	CASSVVTTVNTEAFF
TRBD1	TRBV6-5	once	TRBJ1-1	TGTGCCAACAGGGAGGGGGCCGCTGAAGCTTTCTTT	CANREGAAEAFF
-	TRBV7-2	-	TRBJ2-5	TGTGCCAGCAGCTTAGAGGGGACGAGGAGTAGAGAGACCCAGTACTTC	CASSLEGTRSRETQYF
-	TRBV4-1	-	TRBJ1-5	TGCGCCAGCAGCCAAGAAAACAAGCAAAATCAGCCCCAGCATTTT	CASSQENKQNQPQHF
-	TRBV19	-	TRBJ1-5	TGTGCCAGTAGTATAGGGATTTATAGCAATCAGCCCCAGCATTTT	CASSIGIYSNQPQHF
-	TRBV5-6	-	TRBJ2-1	TGTGCCAGCAGCCTTCTGGGGGGATACAATGAGCAGTTCTTC	CASSLLGGYNEQFF
-	TRBV30	-	TRBJ1-1	TGTGCCTGGGGATACAAGGAGAACTCTGAAGCTTTCTTT	CAWGYKENSEAFF
-	TRBV7-2	-	TRBJ2-5	TGTGCCAGCACCACGATACTACAAGAGACCCAGTACTTC	CASTTILQETQYF
-	TRBV19	-	TRBJ1-5	TGTGCCAGTAGCGTGGGCGGTCAGGGTAGTCAGCCCCAGCATTTT	CASSVGGQGSQPQHF
TRBD2	TRBV28	-	TRBJ2-1	TGTGCCAGCAGTTTCCTCAGCGGGATGTACAATGAGCAGTTCTTC	CASSFLSGMYNEQFF
-	TRBV29-1	-	TRBJ2-1	TGCAGCGGGGGGAGATCGCTGTTTGATGAGCAGTTCTTC	CSGGRSLFDEQFF
TRBD1	TRBV28	-	TRBJ2-7	TGTGCCAGCAGTTTATCGGACAGGGTACGCGAGCAGTACTTC	CASSLSDRVREQYF
-	TRBV28	-	TRBJ1-5	TGTGCCAGCAGTTTACCGTCCCAAGGGCCCCAGCATTTT	CASSLPSQGPQHF
TRBD1	TRBV6-5	-	TRBJ1-2	TGTGCCAGCAACCCGGTCGCAGGGGGTGATGGCTACACCTTC	CASNPVAGGDGYTF
-	TRBV12-3/TRBV12-4	-	TRBJ1-4	TGTGCCAGCAGTCCAGGATCCGATGAAAAACTGTTTTTT	CASSPGSDEKLFF
-	TRBV11-2	-	TRBJ2-7	TGTGCCAGCAGCTTAACTGGGTATAGCTCCTACGAGCAGTACTTC	CASSLTGYSSYEQYF
-	TRBV9	-	TRBJ2-1	TGTGCCAGCAGCGTACAAATAGCCGACAATGAGCAGTTCTTC	CASSVQIADNEQFF
TRBD2	TRBV19	-	TRBJ2-1	TGTGCCAGTAATACGGGACTAGCCCCCAATGAGCAGTTCTTC	CASNTGLAPNEQFF
TRBD2	TRBV4-1	-	TRBJ2-7	TGCGCCAGCAGCCAAACAATAGCGGGAGGAAGCTACGAGCAGTACTTC	CASSQTIAGGSYEQYF
-	TRBV11-2	-	TRBJ2-3	TGTGCCAGCAGCCTCCTAAGGGGAACTAGCACAGATACGCAGTATTTT	CASSLLRGTSTDTQYF
-	TRBV27	-	TRBJ1-5	TGTGCCAGCAGAATGAACTCCTGGCAGCCCCAGCATTTT	CASRMNSWQPQHF
TRBD1	TRBV4-1	-	TRBJ2-5	TGCGCCAGCAGCCCCGGTACCGGACAGGGATACGGGGAGACCCAGTACTTC	CASSPGTGQGYGETQYF
TRBD2	TRBV7-2	few	TRBJ2-1	TGTGCCAGCAGCTTAGATCCTAGCGGGCGTGAGCAGTTCTTC	CASSLDPSGREQFF
TRBD1	TRBV25-1	-	TRBJ1-2	TGTGCCAGCAGTGATAGTAGGGGGCGCGTAGTCTATGGCTACACCTTC	CASSDSRGRVVYGYTF
TRBD1	TRBV6-5	-	TRBJ1-2	TGTGCCAGCAGTTACACCACAGGGGCTCACTATGGCTACACCTTC	CASSYTTGAHYGYTF
TRBD1	TRBV6-4	-	TRBJ2-3	TGTGCCAGCAGTGAGGGACAGGGCCCCGATACGCAGTATTTT	CASSEGQGPDTQYF
-	TRBV19	-	TRBJ1-4	TGTGCCAGTAGTATCAGAGCAACTAATGAAAAACTGTTTTTT	CASSIRATNEKLFF
-	TRBV5-8	-	TRBJ2-1	TGTGCCAGCAGCTTTCTTGAAGTCGGCAATGAGCAGTTCTTC	CASSFLEVGNEQFF
-	TRBV7-9	-	TRBJ2-7	TGTGCCAGCAGCCGGACACCTTCCTACGAGCAGTACTTC	CASSRTPSYEQYF
-	TRBV7-9	-	TRBJ2-1	TGTGCCAGCAGCTTCCAGGGCGGCAATGAGCAGTTCTTC	CASSFQGGNEQFF
TRBD2	TRBV6-6	-	TRBJ2-7	TGTGCCAGCAGACTAGCGGGAGTAGACGAGCAGTACTTC	CASRLAGVDEQYF
-	TRBV29-1	-	TRBJ2-4	TGCAGCGTTTCAGCCGGGCAGATGGACATTCAGTACTTC	CSVSAGQMDIQYF
-	TRBV27	-	TRBJ2-3	TGTGCCAGCAGCCCACCAGCACGCCCTAGCACAGATACGCAGTATTTT	CASSPPARPSTDTQYF
-	TRBV28	-	TRBJ1-5	TGTGCCAGCAGTCTATGGGGCGAGAGGAATCAGCCCCAGCATTTT	CASSLWGERNQPQHF
TRBD2	TRBV27	-	TRBJ2-7	TGTGCCAGCAGCCCGCGACTAGCGGGGATTGACGAGCAGTACTTC	CASSPRLAGIDEQYF
-	TRBV7-8	-	TRBJ1-1	TGTGCCAGCAGCTTAGCTGGGGGGTGGGCTGAAGCTTTCTTT	CASSLAGGWAEAFF
-	TRBV9	once	TRBJ2-2	TGTGCCAGCAGCGTAGTGTGGACCGGGGAGCTGTTTTTT	CASSVVWTGELFF
-	TRBV11-2	-	TRBJ2-3	TGTGCCAGCAGCCCCGCTTACACAGATACGCAGTATTTT	CASSPAYTDTQYF
-	TRBV30	-	TRBJ2-7	TGTGCCTGGGGCTTTGGGCATACCTACGAGCAGTACTTC	CAWGFGHTYEQYF
-	TRBV7-3	-	TRBJ2-1	TGTGCCAGCAGCTTAACGTTGAATGAGCAGTTCTTC	CASSLTLNEQFF
TRBD2	TRBV4-3	-	TRBJ2-7	TGCGCCAGCAGCCAGACGACTAGCGGGCATTACGAGCAGTACTTC	CASSQTTSGHYEQYF
-	TRBV30	-	TRBJ1-1	TGTGCCTGGAGTGTACAAGAAGGAGGGCATGGAGCTTTCTTT	CAWSVQEGGHGAFF
TRBD2	TRBV11-2	-	TRBJ2-1	TGTGCCAGCAGACCCGGGGGGAGCGGGAGGGCCCATGAGCAGTTCTTC	CASRPGGSGRAHEQFF
-	TRBV4-2	-	TRBJ1-6	TGTGCCAGCAGCCAAGAGGACACGGCGGATTCACCCCTCCACTTT	CASSQEDTADSPLHF
-	TRBV10-3	-	TRBJ2-7	TGTGCCAGCGGAGGCAACACCTACGAGCAGTACTTC	CASGGNTYEQYF
-	TRBV5-5	-	TRBJ1-6	TGTGCCAGCAGCCGACAGCCGAATTCACCCCTCCACTTT	CASSRQPNSPLHF
TRBD1	TRBV6-6	-	TRBJ2-7	TGTGCCAGCAAATCGGGACAGGGGCTACAGCAGTACTTC	CASKSGQGLQQYF
TRBD2	TRBV30	few	TRBJ2-7	TGTGCCACCTATAGCGGGAGCGGGTACGAGCAGTACTTC	CATYSGSGYEQYF
-	TRBV4-1	once	TRBJ2-2	TGCGCCAGCAGCAATATAATCACCGGGGAGCTGTTTTTT	CASSNIITGELFF
-	TRBV7-6	once	TRBJ1-3	TGTGCCAGCAGCGTCCGCCCCTCTGGAAACACCATATATTTT	CASSVRPSGNTIYF
TRBD2	TRBV5-1	-	TRBJ2-3	TGCGCCAGCAGCTTGATTAGCGGGAGGGGTGCAGATACGCAGTATTTT	CASSLISGRGADTQYF
-	TRBV18	-	TRBJ1-1	TGTGCCAGCTCACCTCCGGTCATGAACACTGAAGCTTTCTTT	CASSPPVMNTEAFF
TRBD1	TRBV5-1	once	TRBJ1-5	TGCGCCAGCAGCGTCGCCCCGGGACAGGGTGAGCATTTT	CASSVAPGQGEHF
TRBD2	TRBV18	-	TRBJ2-2	TGTGCCTCGGCTAGCGGCCTCACCGGGGAGCTGTTTTTT	CASASGLTGELFF
-	TRBV6-5	once	TRBJ2-7	TGTGCCAGCAGTTACGGGACTGACTACTCCTACGAGCAGTACTTC	CASSYGTDYSYEQYF
TRBD1	TRBV10-3	once	TRBJ1-2	TGTGCCTCCCGGGACAGAGAAAACTATGGCTACACCTTC	CASRDRENYGYTF
TRBD1	TRBV18	-	TRBJ2-7	TGTGCCAGCTCACCACCTTTGACAGGGCCTTTAAGGGAGCAGTACTTC	CASSPPLTGPLREQYF